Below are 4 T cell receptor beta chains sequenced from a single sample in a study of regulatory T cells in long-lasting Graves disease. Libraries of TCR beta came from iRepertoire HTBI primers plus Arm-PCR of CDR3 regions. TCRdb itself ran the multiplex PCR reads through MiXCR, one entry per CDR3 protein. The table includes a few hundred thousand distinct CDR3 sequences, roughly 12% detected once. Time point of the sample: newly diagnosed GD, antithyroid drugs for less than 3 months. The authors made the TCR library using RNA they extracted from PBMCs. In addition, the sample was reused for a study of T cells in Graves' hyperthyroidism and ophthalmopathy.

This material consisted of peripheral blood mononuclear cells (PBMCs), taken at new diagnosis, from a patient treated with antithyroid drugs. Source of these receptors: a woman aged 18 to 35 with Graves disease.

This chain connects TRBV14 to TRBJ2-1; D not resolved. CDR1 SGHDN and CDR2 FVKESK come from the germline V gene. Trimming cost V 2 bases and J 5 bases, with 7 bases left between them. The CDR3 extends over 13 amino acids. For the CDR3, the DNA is TGTGCCAGCAGCCAATGGGCCAACAATGAGCAGTTCTTC. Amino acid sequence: CASSQWANNEQFF.

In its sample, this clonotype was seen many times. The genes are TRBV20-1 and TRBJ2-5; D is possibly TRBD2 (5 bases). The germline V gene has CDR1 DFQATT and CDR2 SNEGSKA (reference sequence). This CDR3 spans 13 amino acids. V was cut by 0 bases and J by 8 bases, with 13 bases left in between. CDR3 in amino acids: CSARDRAGRTQYF. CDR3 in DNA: TGCAGTGCTAGAGATCGGGCTGGGAGAACCCAGTACTTC.

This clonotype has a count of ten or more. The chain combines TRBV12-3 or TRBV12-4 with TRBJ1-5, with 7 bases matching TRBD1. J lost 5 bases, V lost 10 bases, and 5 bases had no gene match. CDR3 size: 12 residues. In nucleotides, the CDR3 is TGTGCCATCCGGGACAGAGATCAGCCCCAGCATTTT. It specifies CAIRDRDQPQHF.

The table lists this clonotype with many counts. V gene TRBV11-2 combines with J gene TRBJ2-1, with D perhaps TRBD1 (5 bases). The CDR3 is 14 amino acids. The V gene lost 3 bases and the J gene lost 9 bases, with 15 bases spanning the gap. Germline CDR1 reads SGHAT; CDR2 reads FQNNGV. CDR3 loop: CASSLGQGASEQFF. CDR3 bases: TGTGCCAGCAGCTTGGGCCAGGGCGCGAGTGAGCAGTTCTTC.